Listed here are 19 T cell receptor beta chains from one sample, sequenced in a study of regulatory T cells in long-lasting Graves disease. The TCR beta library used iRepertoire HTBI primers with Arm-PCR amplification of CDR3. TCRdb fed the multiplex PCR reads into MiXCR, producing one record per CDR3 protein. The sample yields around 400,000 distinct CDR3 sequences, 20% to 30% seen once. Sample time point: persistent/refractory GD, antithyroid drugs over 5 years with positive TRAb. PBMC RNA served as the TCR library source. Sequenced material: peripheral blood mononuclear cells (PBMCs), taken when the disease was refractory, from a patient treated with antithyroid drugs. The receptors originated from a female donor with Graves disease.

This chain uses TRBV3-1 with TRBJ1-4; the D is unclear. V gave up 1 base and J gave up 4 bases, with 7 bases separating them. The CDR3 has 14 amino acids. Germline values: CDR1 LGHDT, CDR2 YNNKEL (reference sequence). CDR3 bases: TGTGCCAGCAGCCAAGGGACGTTTAATGAAAAACTGTTTTTT. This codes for CASSQGTFNEKLFF.

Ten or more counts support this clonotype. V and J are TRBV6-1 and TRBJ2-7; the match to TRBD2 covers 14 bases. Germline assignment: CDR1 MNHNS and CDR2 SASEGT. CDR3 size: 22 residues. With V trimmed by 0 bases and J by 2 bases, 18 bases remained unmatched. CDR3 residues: CASSEATSGRAGGVSGPYEQYF. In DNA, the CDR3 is TGTGCCAGCAGTGAAGCGACTAGCGGGAGGGCCGGCGGCGTCTCGGGGCCCTACGAGCAGTACTTC.

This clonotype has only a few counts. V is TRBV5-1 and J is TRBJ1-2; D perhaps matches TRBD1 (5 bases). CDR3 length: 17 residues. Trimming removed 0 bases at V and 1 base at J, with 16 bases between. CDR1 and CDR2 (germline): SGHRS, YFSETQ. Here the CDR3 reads CASSLGTWDGLNYGYTF. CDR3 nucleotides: TGCGCCAGCAGCTTGGGTACGTGGGACGGACTTAACTATGGCTACACCTTC. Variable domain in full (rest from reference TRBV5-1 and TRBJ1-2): KAGVTQTPRYLIKTRGQQVTLSCSPISGHRSVSWYQQTPGQGLQFLFEYFSETQRNKGNFPGRFSGRQFSNSRSEMNVSTLELGDSALYLCASSLGTWDGLNYGYTFGSGTRLTVV.

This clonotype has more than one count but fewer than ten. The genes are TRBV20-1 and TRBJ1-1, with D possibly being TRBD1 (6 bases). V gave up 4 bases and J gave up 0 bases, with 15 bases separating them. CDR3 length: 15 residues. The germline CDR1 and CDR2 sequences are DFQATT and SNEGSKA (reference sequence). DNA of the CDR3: TGCAGTGCTAACCGGCAGGGGCTAATGAACACTGAAGCTTTCTTT. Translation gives CSANRQGLMNTEAFF.

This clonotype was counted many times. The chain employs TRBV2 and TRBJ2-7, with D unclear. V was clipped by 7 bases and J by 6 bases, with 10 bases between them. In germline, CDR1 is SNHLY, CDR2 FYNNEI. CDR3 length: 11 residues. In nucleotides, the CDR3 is TGTGCCAGCATTGAGGAGAGCGAGCAGTACTTC. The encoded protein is CASIEESEQYF.

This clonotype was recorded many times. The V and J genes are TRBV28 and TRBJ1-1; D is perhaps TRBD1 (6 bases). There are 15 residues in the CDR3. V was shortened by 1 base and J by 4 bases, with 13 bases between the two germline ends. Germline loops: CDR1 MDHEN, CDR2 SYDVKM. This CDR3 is CASSLLDSLSTEAFF. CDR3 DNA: TGTGCCAGCAGTTTATTGGACAGTCTTAGCACTGAAGCTTTCTTT.

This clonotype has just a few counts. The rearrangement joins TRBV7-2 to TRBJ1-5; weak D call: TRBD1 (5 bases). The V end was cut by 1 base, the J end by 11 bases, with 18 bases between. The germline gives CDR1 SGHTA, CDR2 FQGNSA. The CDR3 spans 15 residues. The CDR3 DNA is TGTGCCAGCAGCTTAGGACACCCCGCGGGGCCGGCCCAGCATTTT. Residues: CASSLGHPAGPAQHF.

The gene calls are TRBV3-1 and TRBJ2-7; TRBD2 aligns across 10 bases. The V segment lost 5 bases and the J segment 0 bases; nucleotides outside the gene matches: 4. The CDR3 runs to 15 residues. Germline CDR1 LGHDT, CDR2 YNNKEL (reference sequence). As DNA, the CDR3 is TGTGCCAGCAGCTTCGGGACTAGCGACTCCTACGAGCAGTACTTC. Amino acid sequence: CASSFGTSDSYEQYF.

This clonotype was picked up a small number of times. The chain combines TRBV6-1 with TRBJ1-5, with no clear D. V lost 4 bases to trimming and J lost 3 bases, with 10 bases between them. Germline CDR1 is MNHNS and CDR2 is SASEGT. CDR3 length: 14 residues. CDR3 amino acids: CASSGSGSNQPQHF. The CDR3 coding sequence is TGTGCCAGCAGTGGGTCGGGGTCCAATCAGCCCCAGCATTTT.

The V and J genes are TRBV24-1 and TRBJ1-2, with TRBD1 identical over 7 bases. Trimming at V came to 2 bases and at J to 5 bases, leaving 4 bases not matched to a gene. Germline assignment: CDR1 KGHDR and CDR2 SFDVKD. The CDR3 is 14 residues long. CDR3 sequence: CATSDSNRGYGYTF. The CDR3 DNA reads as TGTGCCACCAGTGATTCCAACAGGGGTTATGGCTACACCTTC.

Here the CDR3 DNA reads TGCGCCAGCAGCTTGTGGGCAGGCGAAGGGGAGCTGTTTTTT. Its translation is CASSLWAGEGELFF. This chain uses TRBV5-1 with TRBJ2-2; D remains ambiguous. The CDR3 is made up of 14 amino acids. V gave up 1 base and J gave up 8 bases, with 12 bases separating them. The V gene's germline CDR1 is SGHRS and CDR2 YFSETQ.

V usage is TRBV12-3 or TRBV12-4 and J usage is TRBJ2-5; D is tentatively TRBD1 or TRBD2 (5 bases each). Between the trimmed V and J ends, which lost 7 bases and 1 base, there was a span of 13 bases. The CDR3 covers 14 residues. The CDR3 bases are TGTGCCAGCACTCCTCCCGGGACCCAAGAGACCCAGTACTTC. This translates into CASTPPGTQETQYF.

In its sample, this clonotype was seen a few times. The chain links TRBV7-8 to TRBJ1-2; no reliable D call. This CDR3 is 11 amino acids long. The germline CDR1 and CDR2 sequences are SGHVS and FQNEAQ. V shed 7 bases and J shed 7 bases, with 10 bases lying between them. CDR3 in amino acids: CASTDQGGYTF. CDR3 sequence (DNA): TGTGCCAGCACCGACCAAGGTGGCTACACCTTC.

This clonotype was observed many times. The CDR3 loop reads CSAREFPLGQGGETQYF. In nucleotides, the CDR3 is TGCAGTGCTAGAGAATTTCCCCTCGGACAGGGAGGCGAGACCCAGTACTTC. This chain uses TRBV20-1 with TRBJ2-5; 8 positions agree with TRBD1. Germline CDR1 reads DFQATT; CDR2 reads SNEGSKA (reference sequence). The V and J ends lost 0 bases and 5 bases, in that order; junction bases with no gene match: 14. This CDR3 is built from 17 residues.

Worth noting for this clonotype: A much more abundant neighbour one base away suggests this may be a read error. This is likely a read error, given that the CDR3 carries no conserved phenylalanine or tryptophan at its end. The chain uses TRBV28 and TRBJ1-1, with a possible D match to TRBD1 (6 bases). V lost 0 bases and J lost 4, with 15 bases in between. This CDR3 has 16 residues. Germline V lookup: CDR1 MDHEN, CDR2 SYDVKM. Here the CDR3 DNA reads TGTGCCAGCAGTTTATGGAGGGGGGTTCGCGGCACTGAAGCTTTCTCT. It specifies CASSLWRGVRGTEAFS.

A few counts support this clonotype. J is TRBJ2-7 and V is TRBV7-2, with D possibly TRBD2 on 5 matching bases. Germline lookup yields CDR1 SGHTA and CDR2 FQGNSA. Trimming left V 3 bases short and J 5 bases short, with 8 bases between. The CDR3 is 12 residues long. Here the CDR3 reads CASSFGIHEQYF. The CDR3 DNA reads TGTGCCAGCAGCTTCGGGATCCACGAGCAGTACTTC.

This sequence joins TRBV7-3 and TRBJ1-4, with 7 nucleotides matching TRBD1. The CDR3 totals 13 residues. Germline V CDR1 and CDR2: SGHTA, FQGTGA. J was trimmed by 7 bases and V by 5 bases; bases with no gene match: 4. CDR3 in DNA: TGTGCCAGCAGCCCGAGACAGGGTGAAAAACTGTTTTTT. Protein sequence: CASSPRQGEKLFF.

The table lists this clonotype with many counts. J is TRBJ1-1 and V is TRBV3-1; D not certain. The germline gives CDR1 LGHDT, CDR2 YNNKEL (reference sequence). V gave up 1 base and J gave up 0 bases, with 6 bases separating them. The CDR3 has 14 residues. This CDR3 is CASSQASVNTEAFF. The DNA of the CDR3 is TGTGCCAGCAGCCAAGCATCAGTGAACACTGAAGCTTTCTTT.

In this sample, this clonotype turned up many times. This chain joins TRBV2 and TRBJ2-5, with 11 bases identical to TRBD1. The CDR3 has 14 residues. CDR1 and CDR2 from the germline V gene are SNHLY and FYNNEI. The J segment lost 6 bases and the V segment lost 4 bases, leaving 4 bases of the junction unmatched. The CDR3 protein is CASSGTGGKQTQYF. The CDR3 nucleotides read TGTGCCAGCAGTGGGACAGGGGGCAAGCAGACCCAGTACTTC.